This entry concerns a single TCR beta chain. The sample is drawn from a study of technical replicates of blood from a few donors. With V trimmed by 0 bases and J by 5 bases, 8 bases remained unmatched. This CDR3 comprises 17 residues. Germline-derived CDR1 and CDR2 are SGHVS and FNYEAQ. Using immunoSEQ multiplex PCR, the repertoire was profiled, and TCRdb retains in-frame clones only, with some absent. Here the sample spans over 10,000 clones, roughly three quarters being singletons. The rearrangement uses TRBV7-6 and TRBJ2-2, with 8 bases fitting TRBD1. The sequence derives from a human donor in good health. Sequencing was performed on PBMCs. The CDR3 sequence: CASSLADQGAVTGELFF. In nucleotides, the CDR3 is TGTGCCAGCAGCTTAGCGGACCAGGGGGCAGTGACCGGGGAGCTGTTTTTT.